This T cell receptor (beta chain) was captured by sequencing in a study of vaccination and CD4 T cells after COVID-19. Looking at the study overall: Each post-COVID sample was drawn after diagnosis, and the median interval was roughly 100 days (range 35 to 161).

Trimming cost V 0 bases and J 4 bases, with 10 bases left between them. Germline lookup yields CDR1 MNHEY and CDR2 SVGAGI. The CDR3 consists of 15 residues. Only a few counts were recorded for this clonotype. What it binds is unknown. This sample's treatment: approximately 9-day PBMC culture with coronavirus spike peptide pools or control peptides (ViraFEST assay). All positive PCR tests were dated between March and December 2020, predating US Alpha, Beta and Delta variants. The Oncomine TCR Beta short-read assay was applied to DNA of cultured CD4+ T cells. TCRdb redid the calling of the PCR reads with MiXCR, one entry per CDR3 protein. Here the sample spans roughly 7,000 distinct CDR3 sequences, roughly 27% being singletons.

The receptor was derived from a human donor who had recovered from COVID-19. The gene calls are TRBV6-5 and TRBJ2-1; D may correspond to TRBD1 or TRBD2 (6 bases each). The sequencing used CD4+ T cells from blood, cultured in vitro, collected after SARS-CoV-2 vaccination. The CDR3 DNA reads as TGTGCCAGCAGTTACTCTCGGGGGCCTTACAATGAGCAGTTCTTC. Encoded protein: CASSYSRGPYNEQFF.